This entry lists 3 T cell receptor beta chains sequenced from one sample in a study of T-cell reconstitution after alpha-beta-depleted transplantation in children. It was with unique molecular identifiers that the TCRbeta library was prepared. MiXCR, run by TCRdb on the PCR reads, gives a single entry per CDR3 protein. Of approximately 270,000 distinct CDR3 sequences detected, roughly 9.5% appear once; the ten largest clones hold about a tenth. Specimen: PBMCs from the stem cell graft donor, collected from the stem cell graft. The receptors originated from a human donor who donated a stem cell graft to a child with SCID.

In this sample, this clonotype turned up many times. CDR3 DNA sequence: TGTGCCAGCAGCCAGACCCAAGAGACCCAGTACTTC. Protein product: CASSQTQETQYF. The chain carries TRBV13 and TRBJ2-5; D gene uncertain. The CDR3 is 12 residues long. Germline V gives CDR1 PRHDT, CDR2 FYEKMQ (reference sequence). Trimming left V 5 bases short and J 1 base short, with 5 bases between.

The genes are TRBV6-2 or TRBV6-3 and TRBJ2-3; D may be TRBD1 or TRBD2 (6 bases each). The CDR3 sequence is 15 residues long. Germline V gene data show CDR1 as MNHEY and CDR2 as SVGEGT. The germline V and J ends were trimmed by 7 bases and 1 base, with 15 bases remaining between them. CDR3 loop: CASTFRGGGTDTQYF. CDR3 coding DNA: TGTGCCAGCACCTTCAGGGGCGGGGGCACAGATACGCAGTATTTT.

This clonotype has more than one count but fewer than ten. As DNA, the CDR3 is TGTGCCAGCTCACCTTCAACTTACTATGGCTACACCTTC. Amino acids: CASSPSTYYGYTF. V usage is TRBV18 and J usage is TRBJ1-2, with no clear D. The CDR3 length is 13 residues. Germline CDR1 reads KGHSH; CDR2 reads LQKENI. The V end was cut by 3 bases, the J end by 3 bases, with 8 bases between.